The 27 T cell receptor beta chains below come from one sample, sequenced in a study of T cell responses to AZD1222 COVID-19 vaccine. The repertoire was sequenced with immunoSEQ multiplex PCR; TCRdb's copy has only in-frame clones and lacks some. This table has around 140,000 clones, 93% appearing once. Source: peripheral blood, taken on day 0 of AZD1222 vaccination. These receptors came from an adult in good health.

In this sample, this clone turned up once. The CDR3 reads CASSLGPGFSYEQYF. CDR3 DNA: TGTGCCAGCAGCTTAGGCCCAGGGTTCTCGTACGAGCAGTACTTC. The chain is built from TRBV7-9 and TRBJ2-7, with D perhaps matching TRBD1 (5 bases). Looked up from germline, CDR1 is SEHNR and CDR2 is FQNEAQ (reference sequence). Trimming removed 1 base at V and 4 bases at J, with 14 bases between. The length of the CDR3 is 15 residues.

The V gene is TRBV4-1, the J gene TRBJ2-5; 7 bases agree with TRBD1. The CDR3 is 17 residues long. Germline V gene lookup returns CDR1 MGHRA and CDR2 YSYEKL. After removal of 1 base from V and 2 bases from J, the junction contained 10 bases not matched to a gene. CDR3 sequence: CASSQVFGTAIQETQYF. CDR3 bases: TGCGCCAGCAGCCAAGTATTTGGGACAGCAATACAAGAGACCCAGTACTTC.

CDR3 residues: CSASGQGDEQFF. The CDR3 nucleotides read TGCAGCGCCTCGGGACAGGGAGATGAGCAGTTCTTC. The J gene is TRBJ2-1, the V gene TRBV29-1; 9 bases match TRBD1. The germline gives CDR1 SQVTM, CDR2 ANQGSEA. CDR3 size: 12 residues. Losses at the gene ends were 7 bases for V and 8 bases for J; bases not matched to a gene: 6.

The CDR3 loop reads CASSYTRESADTQYF. DNA of the CDR3: TGTGCCAGCAGTTACACGCGGGAGTCTGCAGATACGCAGTATTTT. The rearrangement uses TRBV6-5 and TRBJ2-3, with TRBD2 identical over 7 bases. Trimming at V came to 2 bases and at J to 4 bases, leaving 6 bases not matched to a gene. Looked up from germline, CDR1 is MNHEY and CDR2 is SVGAGI. This CDR3 has 15 residues.

This rearrangement joins TRBV5-4 to TRBJ2-1; 10 bases align to TRBD2. Germline lookup yields CDR1 SGHNT and CDR2 YYREEE (reference sequence). The CDR3 spans 17 residues. With 4 bases clipped from V and 7 bases from J, the junction kept 14 bases outside the gene matches. The CDR3 sequence is CASSAPRPLAGENEQFF. Here the CDR3 DNA reads TGTGCCAGCAGCGCCCCAAGACCCCTAGCGGGGGAAAATGAGCAGTTCTTC. The variable domain in full, completed from reference TRBV5-4 and TRBJ2-1, reads ETGVTQSPTHLIKTRGQQVTLRCSSQSGHNTVSWYQQALGQGPQFIFQYYREEENGRGNFPPRFSGLQFPNYSSELNVNALELDDSALYLCASSAPRPLAGENEQFFGPGTRLTVL.

V is TRBV4-1 and J is TRBJ2-1; TRBD1 aligns across 10 bases. Trimming at V came to 3 bases and at J to 8 bases, leaving 4 bases not matched to a gene. The CDR3 is 14 residues long. Looked up from germline, CDR1 is MGHRA and CDR2 is YSYEKL. The CDR3 DNA sequence: TGCGCCAGCAGCCAGGGGACAGGGGACGATGAGCAGTTCTTC. Protein product: CASSQGTGDDEQFF.

The chain recombines TRBV6-6 with TRBJ1-5; 9 bases map to TRBD1. Trimming took 6 bases from V and 6 from J; bases not matched to a gene: 6. The CDR3 sequence is 14 residues long. Germline CDR1 reads MNHNY; CDR2 reads SVGAGI (reference sequence). The CDR3 coding sequence is TGTGCCAGCAGCCACGGGACAGGGAGTCAGCCCCAGCATTTT. As protein: CASSHGTGSQPQHF.

The V and J genes are TRBV25-1 and TRBJ2-2; weak D call: TRBD2 (6 bases). This CDR3 region has 15 residues. Germline lookup yields CDR1 MGHDK and CDR2 SYGVNS. Trimming stripped 4 bases from V and 0 bases from J, with 9 bases between. The DNA of the CDR3 is TGTGCCAGCAGTGTGGGACTCGCGAACACCGGGGAGCTGTTTTTT. It yields the protein CASSVGLANTGELFF.

The V call is TRBV3-1 (or the pseudogene TRBV3-2), the J call TRBJ2-7; 7 nucleotides line up with TRBD2. Germline assignment: CDR1 LGHDT and CDR2 YNNKEL (reference sequence). J gave up 4 bases and V 1 base, and 7 bases lay outside the gene matches. The CDR3 runs to 15 residues. CDR3 region: CASSQGRQREYEQYF. CDR3 nucleotides: TGTGCCAGCAGCCAAGGACGCCAGCGGGAATACGAGCAGTACTTC.

This clone was seen a handful of times. This chain uses TRBV6-2 or TRBV6-3 with TRBJ2-5; D uncertain. V gave up 0 bases and J gave up 1 base, with 6 bases separating them. The CDR3 covers 14 residues. Germline lookup yields CDR1 MNHEY and CDR2 SVGEGT. CDR3 residues: CASSYSRFQETQYF. The CDR3 DNA follows: TGTGCCAGCAGTTACTCCAGGTTCCAAGAGACCCAGTACTTC.

V usage is TRBV27 and J usage is TRBJ1-4, with TRBD1 identical over 9 bases. The germline V gene encodes CDR1 MNHEY and CDR2 SMNVEV (reference sequence). The CDR3 length is 15 residues. V lost 5 bases and J lost 5; bases outside the gene matches: 6. CDR3 in amino acids: CASSTGTGTNEKLFF. CDR3 nucleotide sequence: TGTGCCAGCAGTACAGGGACAGGGACCAATGAAAAACTGTTTTTT. The full variable domain, completed using reference TRBV27 and TRBJ1-4, is EAQVTQNPRYLITVTGKKLTVTCSQNMNHEYMSWYRQDPGLGLRQIYYSMNVEVTDKGDVPEGYKVSRKEKRNFPLILESPSPNQTSLYFCASSTGTGTNEKLFFGSGTQLSVL.

This clone was detected only once. The rearrangement links TRBV29-1 to TRBJ1-1; D is unclear. The CDR3 totals 15 residues. Trimming cost V 0 bases and J 0 bases, with 11 bases left between them. Germline CDR1 and CDR2: SQVTM and ANQGSEA. The CDR3 DNA is TGCAGCGTTGAAGATATGGCAGCTCTGAACACTGAAGCTTTCTTT. Translating gives CSVEDMAALNTEAFF.

The chain joins TRBV20-1 to TRBJ2-7; 12 nucleotides match TRBD2. CDR3 length: 16 residues. The V segment lost 3 bases and the J segment 6 bases; nucleotides outside the gene matches: 12. Germline V gives CDR1 DFQATT, CDR2 SNEGSKA (reference sequence). The CDR3 sequence: CSASSRLAGEGGEQYF. The CDR3 DNA reads TGCAGTGCTAGTTCCCGACTAGCGGGAGAGGGAGGCGAGCAGTACTTC.

The chain employs TRBV7-9 and TRBJ2-3; TRBD1 matches at 8 bases. CDR3 length: 12 residues. Germline trimming cut 6 bases from V and 10 bases from J; bases unmatched to any gene: 6. CDR1 and CDR2 (germline): SEHNR, FQNEAQ (reference sequence). CDR3 region: CASSSPTGAQYF. In DNA form, the CDR3 reads TGTGCCAGCAGTTCCCCGACAGGGGCGCAGTATTTT.

The chain carries TRBV7-9 and TRBJ2-1; 11 bases line up with TRBD2. The ends lost 5 bases at V and 7 bases at J; junction bases unmatched: 7. Germline V gene sequence: CDR1 SEHNR, CDR2 FQNEAQ (reference sequence). This CDR3 comprises 15 residues. This chain's CDR3 is CASSPIAGGRNEQFF. CDR3 nucleotide sequence: TGTGCCAGCAGCCCTATAGCGGGAGGGAGGAATGAGCAGTTCTTC. The whole variable domain, filled in from reference TRBV7-9 and TRBJ2-1, reads DTGVSQNPRHKITKRGQNVTFRCDPISEHNRLYWYRQTLGQGPEFLTYFQNEAQLEKSRLLSDRFSAERPKGSFSTLEIQRTEQGDSAMYLCASSPIAGGRNEQFFGPGTRLTVL.

The gene calls are TRBV5-1 and TRBJ2-5; 9 positions match TRBD1. Germline lookup yields CDR1 SGHRS and CDR2 YFSETQ. This CDR3 has 14 amino acids. V trimming: 0 bases; J trimming: 5 bases; junction bases outside the gene matches: 2. CDR3 coding DNA: TGCGCCAGCAGCTTGGGGGACAGGGAGGAGACCCAGTACTTC. Protein sequence: CASSLGDREETQYF.

This rearrangement joins TRBV19 to TRBJ2-7; perhaps TRBD1 as D (7 bases). The V end lost 4 bases, the J end lost 2 bases, and 15 bases lay between the germline ends. The germline CDR1 and CDR2 sequences are LNHDA and SQIVND (reference sequence). This CDR3 contains 15 residues. The CDR3 protein is CASSTRQGGAYEQYF. CDR3 in DNA: TGTGCCAGTAGTACCAGACAGGGAGGCGCCTACGAGCAGTACTTC.

The chain combines TRBV24-1 with TRBJ2-1; D uncertain. V was trimmed by 5 bases and J by 3 bases, leaving 7 bases between them. This CDR3 is 13 amino acids long. Germline V gives CDR1 KGHDR, CDR2 SFDVKD. This CDR3 reads CATSATGYNEQFF. CDR3 nucleotide sequence: TGTGCCACCAGTGCGACGGGCTACAATGAGCAGTTCTTC.

The V and J genes are TRBV14 and TRBJ2-1; no firm D call. The CDR3 runs to 14 residues. V lost 4 bases to trimming and J lost 1 base, with 8 bases between them. The V gene's germline CDR1 is SGHDN and CDR2 FVKESK. This CDR3 reads CASSPGGSYNEQFF. The CDR3 DNA is TGTGCCAGCAGCCCGGGCGGATCCTACAATGAGCAGTTCTTC. The full variable domain, completed using reference TRBV14 and TRBJ2-1, is EAGVTQFPSHSVIEKGQTVTLRCDPISGHDNLYWYRRVMGKEIKFLLHFVKESKQDESGMPNNRFLAERTGGTYSTLKVQPAELEDSGVYFCASSPGGSYNEQFFGPGTRLTVL.

The rearrangement joins TRBV18 to TRBJ1-2, with D maybe TRBD1 (6 bases). In germline, CDR1 is KGHSH, CDR2 LQKENI. The CDR3 length is 13 residues. Trimming stripped 3 bases from V and 4 bases from J, with 9 bases between. The chain's CDR3 is CASSPQGIYGYTF. DNA of the CDR3: TGTGCCAGCTCACCCCAGGGGATCTATGGCTACACCTTC.

The chain has TRBV5-1 and TRBJ2-2; maybe TRBD1 (6 bases). Germline V lookup: CDR1 SGHRS, CDR2 YFSETQ. The V and J ends lost 3 bases and 7 bases respectively, with 19 bases between them. CDR3 length: 16 residues. The CDR3 protein is CASSSSGARLGGELFF. The CDR3 bases are TGCGCCAGCAGCTCGTCAGGGGCACGTTTGGGCGGGGAGCTGTTTTTT.

This sequence joins TRBV11-1 and TRBJ2-2; no clear D gene. The CDR3 extends over 13 amino acids. The germline gives CDR1 SGHAT, CDR2 FQDESV (reference sequence). The ends were cut back, 1 base at V and 7 bases at J, with 7 bases in the middle. The CDR3 here is CASSLVGSGELFF. The CDR3 DNA sequence: TGTGCCAGCAGCTTAGTGGGCAGCGGGGAGCTGTTTTTT.

V gene TRBV7-9 combines with J gene TRBJ1-3; tentative D call: TRBD1 (5 bases). This CDR3 is 14 amino acids long. V was shortened by 4 bases and J by 1 base, with 8 bases between the two germline ends. Germline CDR1 reads SEHNR; CDR2 reads FQNEAQ (reference sequence). CDR3 in amino acids: CASSSAGSGNTIYF. The CDR3 DNA sequence: TGTGCCAGCAGCTCCGCAGGGTCTGGAAACACCATATATTTT.

The V gene is TRBV4-2, the J gene TRBJ2-2; 8 bases are a match to TRBD1. The CDR3 contains 16 residues. Germline loops: CDR1 LGHNA, CDR2 YNFKEQ. J gave up 2 bases and V 0 bases, and 2 bases lay outside the gene matches. CDR3 residues: CASSQDRGPNTGELFF. CDR3 in DNA: TGTGCCAGCAGCCAAGACAGGGGGCCCAACACCGGGGAGCTGTTTTTT.

The gene calls are TRBV28 and TRBJ1-6, with a tentative D call TRBD1 (6 bases). CDR3 length: 13 amino acids. Germline CDR1 reads MDHEN; CDR2 reads SYDVKM. Deletions cut 4 bases from V and 7 bases from J, with 8 bases between. The CDR3 nucleotides are TGTGCCAGCAGTTCTACAGGGAATTCACCCCTCCACTTT. Residues: CASSSTGNSPLHF.

The J gene is TRBJ2-5, the V gene TRBV11-3; 10 positions agree with TRBD2. V was clipped by 5 bases and J by 3 bases; unmatched bases: 3. The germline gives CDR1 SGHNT, CDR2 YENEEA. The CDR3 is made up of 14 amino acids. This chain's CDR3 is CASSAGLAEETQYF. Here the CDR3 DNA reads TGTGCCAGCAGCGCCGGACTAGCGGAAGAGACCCAGTACTTC.

The J gene is TRBJ2-7, the V gene TRBV10-3, with no clear D. Trimming pared 6 bases from V and 5 bases from J, leaving 20 bases between. CDR3 length: 15 amino acids. CDR1 is ENHRY and CDR2 is SYGVKD in the germline V gene. As DNA, the CDR3 is TGTGCCATCAGCCCCGGACGTGGGGAATCTCACGAGCAGTACTTC. Translating gives CAISPGRGESHEQYF.